This T cell receptor (beta chain) emerged from a study of cytomegalovirus exposure and HLA in healthy donors. Study-wide background: Out of a few hundred genotyped donors, less than 85% belonged to the Caucasian-associated ancestry cluster.

Germline values: CDR1 SQVTM, CDR2 ANQGSEA. The CDR3 is made up of 13 amino acids. The V and J ends lost 7 bases and 0 bases, in that order; junction bases with no gene match: 5. PCR amplification relied on 60 Vbeta primers (plus 13 Jbeta primers). Generated by immunoSEQ multiplex PCR, the TCRdb table keeps only in-frame clones and is missing some. Of 100,000 to 150,000 clones in the sample, under 10% were seen once. Study-level findings and limits: The dataset shows that most TCR sequences were rare, while some public TCRs occurred in many donors. Relative to the roughly 700-donor mean, N-insertions were reportedly fewer in an Asian-associated ancestry cluster in a later analysis.

As to this clone: Its antigen remains unidentified.

The TCR sequence derives from a middle-aged woman in good health and CMV-seropositive. Material: PBMCs. V usage is TRBV29-1 and J usage is TRBJ1-1; TRBD1 matches 7 bases. The CDR3 DNA reads TGCAGCGCTAGGGGACAGATGAACACTGAAGCTTTCTTT. This codes for CSARGQMNTEAFF.